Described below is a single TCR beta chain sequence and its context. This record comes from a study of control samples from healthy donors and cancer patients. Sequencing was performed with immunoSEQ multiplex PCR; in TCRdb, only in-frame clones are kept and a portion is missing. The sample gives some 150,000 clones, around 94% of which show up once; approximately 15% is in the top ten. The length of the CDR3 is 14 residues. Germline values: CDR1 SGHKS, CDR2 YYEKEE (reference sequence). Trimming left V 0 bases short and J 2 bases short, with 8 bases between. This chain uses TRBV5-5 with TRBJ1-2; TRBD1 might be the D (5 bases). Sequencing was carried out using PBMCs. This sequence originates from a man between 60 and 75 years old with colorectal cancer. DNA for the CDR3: TGTGCCAGCAGCTTGGGGGCAGGGAACTATGGCTACACCTTC. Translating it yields CASSLGAGNYGYTF.